The 6 T cell receptor beta chains in this list originate from one sample, sequenced in a study of shared T cell receptors in the human thymus. Libraries were prepared by immunoSEQ multiplex PCR; TCRdb keeps only in-frame clonotypes and omits some of them. The profile shows about 660,000 clones, approximately 90% of them singletons. The same sample was also studied in work on human thymus T cells.

The sample taken for sequencing was thymocytes. The source is a boy under two years old with a congenital heart defect.

V gene TRBV18 combines with J gene TRBJ2-7; 14 bases map to TRBD2. This CDR3 comprises 16 residues. The V and J ends lost 6 bases and 5 bases, in that order; junction bases with no gene match: 9. The V gene's germline CDR1 is KGHSH and CDR2 LQKENI. The CDR3 DNA reads as TGTGCCAGCTCTCTGGGACTAGCGGGAGAATCAGACGAGCAGTACTTC. Translating gives CASSLGLAGESDEQYF.

This chain joins TRBV30 and TRBJ2-7; 12 bases are shared with TRBD1. V lost 3 bases to trimming and J lost 3 bases; unmatched junction nucleotides: 18. The CDR3 sequence is 19 residues long. Germline V gene data show CDR1 as GTSNPN and CDR2 as SVGIG (reference sequence). The CDR3, as DNA: TGTGCCTGGAGCGATTGTCCCCCGGGACAGGGGGCAACCTACTACGAGCAGTACTTC. It is translated as CAWSDCPPGQGATYYEQYF.

The rearrangement uses TRBV7-4 and TRBJ2-1; 7 bases fit TRBD2. The CDR3 spans 17 residues. Looked up from germline, CDR1 is SGHVT and CDR2 is SQSDAQ. V lost 8 bases to trimming and J lost 1 base; unmatched junction nucleotides: 14. CDR3 region: CASRGVQGRCSYNEQFF. As DNA, the CDR3 is TGTGCCAGCCGGGGGGTGCAGGGCAGGTGTTCCTACAATGAGCAGTTCTTC.

The V call is TRBV30, the J call TRBJ2-7; possibly TRBD1 for D (6 bases). The CDR3 contains 14 residues. Trimming left V 3 bases short and J 3 bases short, with 15 bases between. Germline loops: CDR1 GTSNPN, CDR2 SVGIG (reference sequence). The CDR3 loop reads CAWRTPRGYYEQYF. The DNA of the CDR3 is TGTGCCTGGAGGACGCCTAGGGGGTACTACGAGCAGTACTTC.

The chain recombines TRBV9 with TRBJ2-7, with unresolved D. V lost 3 bases to trimming and J lost 3 bases, with 13 bases between them. The germline gives CDR1 SGDLS, CDR2 YYNGEE. The CDR3 has 14 amino acids. The CDR3 here is CASSALYDNYEQYF. The CDR3 DNA reads TGTGCCAGCAGCGCCTTGTACGACAACTACGAGCAGTACTTC.

J is TRBJ2-1 and V is TRBV7-6; the match to TRBD1 covers 7 bases. Unmatched junction bases numbered 13, after V lost 5 bases and J lost 9 bases. Per germline, CDR1 SGHVS and CDR2 FNYEAQ. This CDR3 contains 15 residues. The CDR3 loop is CASSEQGTSDLEQFF. The DNA of the CDR3 is TGTGCCAGCAGCGAACAGGGGACCTCCGACCTTGAGCAGTTCTTC.